This entry describes one T cell receptor (beta chain). The antigen it binds to is not known. No much larger clonotype is one base removed from it; base qualities were not supplied. The method behind the library was the immunoSEQ multiplex PCR assay. Concerning the study's data processing: Repertoire overlap between subsets was quantified using the Chao-Jaccard similarity index and counts of shared clonotypes. TCRdb limited this immuneACCESS table to in-frame rearrangements with V and J called. A share of clones is missing; checked studies link under half to unresolved V genes, and the rest is unexplained. V and J calls and clone size follow that table, whereas D and trimming were derived from the DNA. In this sample the table shows under 8,500 clones, 80% to 90% of which occur a single time. The top ten constitute roughly 2.2% of the sample. This record belongs to a study of CD4 T cell repertoires in COVID-19 (dated by TCRdb to the early 2020s). Notes on the research overall: For cross-reactivity analysis, CFSE-low cells were expanded with IL-2 for over eight days, then relabeled and restimulated with spike proteins from other coronaviruses. In COVID-19-recovered individuals, the study described naturally processed CD4+ T cell responses to SARS-CoV-2 spike and nucleoprotein and used TCR Vbeta sequencing to evaluate clonal composition. In a few recovered individuals, the TCR Vbeta repertoire of SARS-CoV-2-reactive T cells was analyzed at the subset level.

Including cysteine and phenylalanine, the CDR3 has 15 amino acids. The entry retains the CDR3 DNA only, 45 bases that are in frame from base 1. CDR1 is given as ENHRY and CDR2 as SYGVKD, both from the germline V gene. Trimming at the junction amounts to 5 bases on V and 0 bases on J, and the germline ends lie 11 bases apart. Uncultured memory T cell samples were subjected to sequencing directly after ex vivo isolation. CD4+ total memory, central memory, effector memory and circulating T follicular helper cells were isolated from peripheral blood mononuclear cells. Results and caveats for the whole study, not just this receptor: Between roughly 7 and 26% of SARS-CoV-2 clonotypes were also detected in SARS-CoV and/or HKU1 spike-stimulated secondary cultures, consistent with cross-reactivity. Several of the most expanded SARS-CoV-2-reactive clonotypes were present in two or all three memory subsets, which suggests intraclonal diversification.

The source is a human donor who had COVID-19. The sample was effector memory CD4+ T cells from blood, taken before the COVID-19 pandemic. The cell subset or site label here, explained by the study, means: CD4+ T effector memory cells. The V and J segments used are TRBV10-3 and TRBJ1-3; too little of a D gene remains to name it. The CDR3 region: CAISSQVSSGNTIYF. Read as DNA, the sequence is TGTGCCATCAGTTCGCAGGTTTCCTCTGGAAACACCATATATTTT.